This T cell receptor beta chain was retrieved from a study of cytomegalovirus exposure and HLA in healthy donors. Across the study: Out of a few hundred genotyped donors, roughly 83% belonged to the Caucasian-associated ancestry cluster. Study observations and caveats: It was likely that a cluster of highly shared sequence variants was a sequencing artifact. According to an earlier analysis, most TCR beta V segments yielded productive rearrangements about 90% or about 30% of the time.

The PCR was carried out with 60 Vbeta primers and 13 Jbeta primers. The method was immunoSEQ multiplex PCR; TCRdb's version includes in-frame clones alone and lacks a portion of them. This sample has about 98,000 clones, with around 68% found just once. Per the germline V gene, CDR1 is SGHVS and CDR2 is FNYEAQ. The CDR3 is 16 residues long. J was trimmed by 3 bases and V by 5 bases; bases with no gene match: 3. Note on this clone: No antigen is known for it.

Regarding donors, all were healthy bone marrow donors. The chain couples TRBV7-6 to TRBJ2-1; 14 bases fit TRBD2. This TCR came from a man aged 45-65 years in good health and CMV-seronegative. The sample consisted of PBMCs. The CDR3 nucleotides are TGTGCCAGCAGCCGGACTAGCGGGAGGATCTACAATGAGCAGTTCTTC. This codes for CASSRTSGRIYNEQFF.